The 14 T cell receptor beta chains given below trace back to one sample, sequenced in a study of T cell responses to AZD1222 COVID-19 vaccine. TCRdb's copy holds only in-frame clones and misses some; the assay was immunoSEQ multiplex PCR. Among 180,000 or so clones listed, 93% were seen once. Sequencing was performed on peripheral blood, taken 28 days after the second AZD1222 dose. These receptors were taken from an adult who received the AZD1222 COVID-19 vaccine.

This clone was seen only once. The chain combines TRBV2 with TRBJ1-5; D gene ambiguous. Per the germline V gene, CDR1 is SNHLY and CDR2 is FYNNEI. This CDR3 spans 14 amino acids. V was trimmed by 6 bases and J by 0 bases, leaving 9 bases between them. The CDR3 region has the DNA TGTGCCAGCAGGAACATGAATAGCAATCAGCCCCAGCATTTT. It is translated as CASRNMNSNQPQHF.

Here the CDR3 DNA reads TGTGCCAGCAGCTTAAGCTACCAGGGGGGTGGTTCACTAGGAAACACCATATATTTT. Protein sequence: CASSLSYQGGGSLGNTIYF. The gene calls are TRBV7-3 and TRBJ1-3, with TRBD1 identical over 7 bases. The CDR3 has 19 amino acids. Germline-derived CDR1 and CDR2 are SGHTA and FQGTGA. The ends lost 1 base at V and 4 bases at J; junction bases unmatched: 16.

The CDR3 is CASSPYRGTGPFNYYGYTF. CDR3 DNA sequence: TGTGCCAGCAGTCCCTACAGGGGGACAGGACCTTTTAACTACTATGGCTACACCTTC. This rearrangement joins TRBV27 to TRBJ1-2; 8 nucleotides agree with TRBD1. CDR3 length: 19 amino acids. Germline assignment: CDR1 MNHEY and CDR2 SMNVEV (reference sequence). V gave up 5 bases and J gave up 3 bases; unmatched junction bases: 20.

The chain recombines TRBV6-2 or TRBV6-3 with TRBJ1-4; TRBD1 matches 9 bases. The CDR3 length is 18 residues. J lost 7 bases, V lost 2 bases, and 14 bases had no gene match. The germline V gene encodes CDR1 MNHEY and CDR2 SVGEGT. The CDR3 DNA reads TGTGCCAGCAGTTACCAGCGGGGACAGGGTGTCTTCGTTGAAAAACTGTTTTTT. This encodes CASSYQRGQGVFVEKLFF.

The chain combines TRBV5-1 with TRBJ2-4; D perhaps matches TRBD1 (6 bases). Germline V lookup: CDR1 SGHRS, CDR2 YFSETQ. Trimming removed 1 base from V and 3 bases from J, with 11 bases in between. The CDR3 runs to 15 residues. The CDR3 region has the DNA TGCGCCAGCAGCTTGCAGGGGCAAGGCAAAAACATTCAGTACTTC. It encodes CASSLQGQGKNIQYF. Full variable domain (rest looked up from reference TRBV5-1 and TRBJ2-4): KAGVTQTPRYLIKTRGQQVTLSCSPISGHRSVSWYQQTPGQGLQFLFEYFSETQRNKGNFPGRFSGRQFSNSRSEMNVSTLELGDSALYLCASSLQGQGKNIQYFGAGTRLSVL.

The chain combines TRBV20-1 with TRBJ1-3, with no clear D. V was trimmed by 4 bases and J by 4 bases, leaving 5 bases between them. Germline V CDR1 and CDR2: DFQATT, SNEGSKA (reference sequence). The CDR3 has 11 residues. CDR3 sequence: CSANGGNTIYF. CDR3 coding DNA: TGCAGTGCTAATGGAGGAAACACCATATATTTT.

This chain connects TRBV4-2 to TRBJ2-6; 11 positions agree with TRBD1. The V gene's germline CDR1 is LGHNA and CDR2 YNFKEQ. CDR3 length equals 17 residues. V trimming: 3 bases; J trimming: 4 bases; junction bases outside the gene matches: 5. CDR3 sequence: CASSHGQGASGANVLTF. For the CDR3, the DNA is TGTGCCAGCAGCCACGGACAGGGGGCGTCAGGGGCCAACGTCCTGACTTTC.

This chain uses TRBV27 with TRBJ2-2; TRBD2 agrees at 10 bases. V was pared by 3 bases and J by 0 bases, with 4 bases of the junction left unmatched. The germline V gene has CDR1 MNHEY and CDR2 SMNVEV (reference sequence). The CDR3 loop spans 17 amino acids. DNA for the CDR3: TGTGCCAGCAGTTTCCGGACTAGCGGCACGAACACCGGGGAGCTGTTTTTT. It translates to CASSFRTSGTNTGELFF.

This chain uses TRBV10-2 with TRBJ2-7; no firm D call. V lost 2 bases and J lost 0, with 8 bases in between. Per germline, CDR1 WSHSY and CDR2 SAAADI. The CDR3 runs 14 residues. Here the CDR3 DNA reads TGCGCCAGCAGTGAGGGCAGGTTCTCCTACGAGCAGTACTTC. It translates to CASSEGRFSYEQYF.

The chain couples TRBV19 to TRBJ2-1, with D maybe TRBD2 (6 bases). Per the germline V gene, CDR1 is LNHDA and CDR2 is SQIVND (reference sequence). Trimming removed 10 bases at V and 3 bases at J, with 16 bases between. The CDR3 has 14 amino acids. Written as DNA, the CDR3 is TGTGCCACCCGACCGGGAGCTCGCTACAATGAGCAGTTCTTC. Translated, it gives CATRPGARYNEQFF.

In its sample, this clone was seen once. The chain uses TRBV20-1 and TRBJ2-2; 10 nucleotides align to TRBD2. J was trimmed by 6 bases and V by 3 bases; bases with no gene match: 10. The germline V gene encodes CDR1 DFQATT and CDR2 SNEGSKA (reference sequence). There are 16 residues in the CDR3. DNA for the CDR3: TGCAGTGCTAGTGCGAATCTAGCGGGGGCGGCCGGGGAGCTGTTTTTT. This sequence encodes CSASANLAGAAGELFF.

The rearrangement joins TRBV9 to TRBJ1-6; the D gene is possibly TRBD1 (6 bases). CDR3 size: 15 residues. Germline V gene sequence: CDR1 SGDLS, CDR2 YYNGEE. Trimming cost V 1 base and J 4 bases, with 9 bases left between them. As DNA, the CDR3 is TGTGCCAGCAGCGTACGAGGGGGTTATAATTCACCCCTCCACTTT. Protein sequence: CASSVRGGYNSPLHF.

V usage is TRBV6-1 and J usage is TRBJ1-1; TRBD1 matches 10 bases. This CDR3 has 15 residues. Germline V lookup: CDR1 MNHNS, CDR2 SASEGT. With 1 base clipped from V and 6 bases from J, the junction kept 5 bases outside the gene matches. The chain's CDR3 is CASSEVGTGASEAFF. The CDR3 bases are TGTGCCAGCAGTGAAGTTGGGACAGGGGCATCTGAAGCTTTCTTT.

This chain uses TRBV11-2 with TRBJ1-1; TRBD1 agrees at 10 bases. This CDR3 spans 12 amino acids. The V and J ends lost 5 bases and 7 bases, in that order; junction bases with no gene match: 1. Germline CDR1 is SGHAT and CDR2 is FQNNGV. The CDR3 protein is CASSRDRGEAFF. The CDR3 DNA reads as TGTGCCAGCAGCCGGGACAGGGGTGAAGCTTTCTTT.